What follows is one TCR beta chain and its context. Its specificity is unknown. This sample was included in a study of CD8+ T cells in alopecia areata. Overall study context: Administration of oral tofacitinib to treated patients was at 5 to 10 mg twice daily.

Trimming cost V 5 bases and J 4 bases, with 14 bases left between them. The length of the CDR3 is 14 residues. Germline values: CDR1 MGHDK, CDR2 SYGVNS. Extraction and reverse transcription of RNA yielded cDNA as the sequencing template. Some clones are missing from TCRdb's copy, which holds only in-frame ones; the method was immunoSEQ multiplex PCR. The sample yields approximately 42,000 clones, about 71% seen once. General observations from the study: It was observed that many expanded lesional clones persisted in scalp and blood during tofacitinib. For baseline CD8+ expansion, any link to response stays uncertain with one nonresponder.

The treatment here: oral pan-JAK inhibitor, 5-10 mg twice daily. This specimen consisted of CD8+ T cells sorted from blood, obtained at week 4, from a patient treated with tofacitinib. The clonotype was recovered from a human donor with alopecia areata. The chain uses TRBV25-1 and TRBJ1-2, with D uncertain. The CDR3 protein is CASSYMNELYGYTF. CDR3 DNA sequence: TGTGCCAGCAGTTACATGAACGAGCTCTATGGCTACACCTTC.